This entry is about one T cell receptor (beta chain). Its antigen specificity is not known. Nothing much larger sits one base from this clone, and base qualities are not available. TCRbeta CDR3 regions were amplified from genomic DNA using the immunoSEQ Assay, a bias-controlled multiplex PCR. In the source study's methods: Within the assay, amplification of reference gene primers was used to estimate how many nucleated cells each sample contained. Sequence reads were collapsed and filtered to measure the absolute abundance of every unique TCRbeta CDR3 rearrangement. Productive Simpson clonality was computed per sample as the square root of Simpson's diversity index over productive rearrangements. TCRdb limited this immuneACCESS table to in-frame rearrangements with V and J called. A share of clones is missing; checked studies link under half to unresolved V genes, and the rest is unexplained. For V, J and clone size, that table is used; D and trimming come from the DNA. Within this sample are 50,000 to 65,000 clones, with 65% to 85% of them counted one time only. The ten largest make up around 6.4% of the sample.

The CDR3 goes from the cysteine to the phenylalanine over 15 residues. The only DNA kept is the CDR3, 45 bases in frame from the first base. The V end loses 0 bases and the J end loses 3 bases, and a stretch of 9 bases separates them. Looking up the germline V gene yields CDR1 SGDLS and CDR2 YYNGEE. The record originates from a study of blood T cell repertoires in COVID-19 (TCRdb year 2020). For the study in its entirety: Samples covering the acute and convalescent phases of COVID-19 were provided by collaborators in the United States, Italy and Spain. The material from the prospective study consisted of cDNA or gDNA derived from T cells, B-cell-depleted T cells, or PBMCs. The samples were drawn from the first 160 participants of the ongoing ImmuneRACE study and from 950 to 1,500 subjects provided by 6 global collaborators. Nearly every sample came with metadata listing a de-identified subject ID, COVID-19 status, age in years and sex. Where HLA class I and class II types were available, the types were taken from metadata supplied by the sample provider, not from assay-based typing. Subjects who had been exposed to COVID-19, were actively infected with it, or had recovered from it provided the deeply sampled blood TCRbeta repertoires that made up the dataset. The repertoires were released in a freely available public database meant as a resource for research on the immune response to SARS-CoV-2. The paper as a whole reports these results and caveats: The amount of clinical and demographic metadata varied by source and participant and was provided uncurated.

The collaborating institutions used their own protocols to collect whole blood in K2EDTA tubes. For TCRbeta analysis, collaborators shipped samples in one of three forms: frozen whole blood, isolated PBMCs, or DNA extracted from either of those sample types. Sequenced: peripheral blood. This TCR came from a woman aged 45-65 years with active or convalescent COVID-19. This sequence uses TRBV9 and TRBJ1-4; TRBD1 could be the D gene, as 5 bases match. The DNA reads TGTGCCAGCAGCGTAGCGGCGGGACCTAATGAAAAACTGTTTTTT. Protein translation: CASSVAAGPNEKLFF.